The TCR beta chain described here comes from a study of CD8 T cells in ankylosing spondylitis. Overall study results and limits: From matched ankylosing spondylitis synovial fluid, disease-linked clones were reportedly recovered at significantly enriched levels. Certain motif variants had earlier appeared in reactive arthritis synovial fluid and blood. A motif in TCR beta, a set of about 8 highly homologous variants, appeared characteristic of ankylosing spondylitis blood.

Quantitative 5'-RACE was performed with molecular barcodes, and it yielded the TCR beta libraries. MiXCR was run by TCRdb on the 5' RACE reads, yielding one entry per CDR3 protein. The data show approximately 140,000 distinct CDR3 sequences, 40% to 50% seen once. Deletions cut 3 bases from V and 4 bases from J, with 11 bases between. In germline, CDR1 is SGHDN, CDR2 FVKESK. This CDR3 contains 14 residues. This clonotype was seen only a few times. The antigen is undetermined. The rearrangement joins TRBV14 to TRBJ2-3, with D possibly being TRBD1 (5 bases). This TCR came from a male donor with ankylosing spondylitis. The sample taken for sequencing was synovial fluid, either unsorted or a sorted T cell fraction (not recorded which). The CDR3 DNA reads as TGTGCCAGCAGCCAGATGACAGCCGCAGATACGCAGTATTTT. This sequence encodes CASSQMTAADTQYF.